This T cell receptor beta chain was observed in a study of regulatory T cells in long-lasting Graves disease (dated by TCRdb to about 2021). About the study as a whole: In the newly diagnosed Graves' disease group, patients had been taking antithyroid drugs for less than 3 months. A total of roughly 35 samples were covered by TCR sequencing, comprising some 13 persistent and around 20 newly diagnosed Graves' disease patients. The study took place in China and was registered as a clinical trial. Patients with persistent Graves' disease were compared with patients with newly diagnosed Graves' disease using TCR sequencing and RNA sequencing of peripheral blood.

Taken with the paper, the label for time point translates to: newly diagnosed GD, antithyroid drugs for less than 3 months. For both TCR sequencing and RNA sequencing, RNA was extracted from PBMCs in TRIzol. Graves' disease was diagnosed according to American Thyroid Association guidelines. Patients were recruited from an endocrinology department in Xi'an, China. Each patient gave 9 to 10 milliliters of peripheral blood, collected in an EDTA anticoagulant tube. Ficoll Paque Plus density gradient separation was used to isolate PBMCs, and no additional T cell sorting was done. RNA quality was checked with an Agilent 2100 Bioanalyzer and agarose gel, and concentration with a NanoDrop 2000. The germline V gene (reference sequence) supplies CDR1 SEHNR and CDR2 FQNEAQ. At the junction V is shortened by 2 bases and J by 10 bases; bases outside the gene matches: 13. From its cysteine to its phenylalanine, the CDR3 spans 17 amino acids. The kept DNA is CDR3 alone, 51 bases in frame from the first base.

Overall study outcomes, separate from this receptor: The authors acknowledged the small sample size as a limitation that may reduce accuracy. Because the primary lesion, thyroid tissue, could not be accessed, the study looked at peripheral blood alone. Persistent Graves' disease patients showed lower TCR Shannon entropy and fewer highly expanded clones than newly diagnosed patients, suggesting clonal expansion. Only the TCR beta chain was sequenced and analyzed. A larger number of public clonotypes was shared among persistent patients (fewer than 3,000) than among newly diagnosed patients (roughly 980). Preferential use of TRBV28, TRBJ1-2 and TRBJ2-5 was observed in persistent disease, whereas TRBV20-1 and TRBJ2-1 were favored in newly diagnosed disease.

The library was obtained by multiplex PCR. Sequencer: Illumina HiSeq 4000. iRepertoire HTBI primers and Arm-PCR amplification of CDR3 regions were used to construct TCR beta libraries. PCR products were gel purified before sequencing. Per the authors' processing: Across samples, 60 to 80 TRBV and around 15 TRBJ segments were identified and used for gene usage analysis of CDR3 amino acid clonotypes. Filtered high-quality paired reads were merged into contigs using COPE and FqMerger. BLAST was used to align contigs to IMGT TRBV, TRBD and TRBJ reference genes, with CDR3 defined following IMGT. Clonotypes above 0.1% frequency were classified as highly expanded clones. Repertoire diversity was measured by Shannon entropy, and V-J evenness by the Gini coefficient. Public clonotypes were defined as clonotypes shared by more than one individual. The raw public reads went through TCRdb reprocessing: fastp at Q25, MiXCR clone calling, in-frame beta chains kept. Entries that share a CDR3 protein sequence are merged under the most common genes and DNA. TCRdb, rather than the study authors, made the V and J calls. This sample is represented by around 460,000 distinct CDR3 sequences; roughly 15% of them were singletons. The ten largest clonotypes hold more than 15% of the sample.

As concerns this clonotype: Its antigen is still unknown. No qualities accompany the bases; no much larger clone lies one base away.

The sample also formed part of further work on T cells in Graves' hyperthyroidism and ophthalmopathy. The other study reports the following: A patient counted as having stable Graves' hyperthyroidism if no progression to ophthalmopathy occurred over 18 months of follow-up. Hyperthyroidism patients were aged 18 to 65 years and newly diagnosed, with disease duration of less than 2 months. Any patient with an uncontrolled infection, another autoimmune disease, pregnancy or lactation was excluded. Diagnoses were established on the basis of clinical symptoms, serum thyroxine and TRAb, thyroid ultrasound, and orbital computed tomography. A first-round RT-PCR of the TCR CDR3 used the HTBI primer set with the Qiagen OneStep RT-PCR kit. Most expanded thyroid clonotypes (frequency above 0.001) were also detected in blood, suggesting blood repertoires may reflect thyroid immune responses. In cross-validation, a model built on a 13 V-J signature told ophthalmopathy apart from stable hyperthyroidism with 87.88% sensitivity and roughly 81% specificity, and in testing the same model reached 80%/75%. In validation, the model predicted progression to ophthalmopathy with just under 71% sensitivity and less than 75% specificity, a median of 6.5 months before onset. TCR V-J signatures able to tell the groups apart were searched for in a discovery cohort of more than 90 patients, of whom about 40 had Graves' ophthalmopathy and more than 55 had stable Graves' hyperthyroidism. Prospective prediction of ophthalmopathy was tested in an independent validation cohort consisting of about 19 hyperthyroidism patients and about 17 patients who later progressed to ophthalmopathy. The approximately 100 discovery patients were randomly divided into training and test sets at a 7:3 ratio. In more than 5 Graves' hyperthyroidism patients, the study also compared T-cell repertoires from thyroid tissue with T-cell repertoires from blood. After blood sampling, hyperthyroidism patients were treated with methimazole at a starting dose of 30 mg daily, and ophthalmopathy patients were treated with high-dose intravenous methylprednisolone. The libraries were constructed in a second round of multiplex PCR and then size-selected and purified. Libraries were sequenced paired-end with 100 bp reads on an Illumina HiSeq2000. SOAPnuke was used to process the raw data, with reads discarded if the reads contained adapters or uncalled bases, had a mean Phred below 15, or lacked an exact constant-primer or identifier match. COPE v1.2.5 was used to merge the high-quality paired reads, and each unique nucleotide sequence was defined as a clonotype. Clonotypes were aligned to IMGT TRBV, TRBD and TRBJ reference segments using MiTCR v1.1. Only V-J combinations with frequency above 0.0001, covering 99.2% of repertoires, were analysed. A TCS score was defined as the ratio between F50 (clonal expansion) and ExV (chaos), using BLOSUM62-based TCRdist between CDR3 peptides within each V-J. Welch's t-statistics and random forest reduced around 510 V-J features to about 12, which were used in a naive Bayes classifier (R e1071). Sample size was not statistically predetermined, and investigators were not blinded to group allocation. The paper describes TCR Vbeta CDR3 sequencing of 135 peripheral blood samples, made up of roughly 45 ophthalmopathy patients, 70 to 80 hyperthyroidism patients and about 17 progressor patients.

The sequence joins TRBV7-9 to TRBJ2-1; TRBD2 aligns with 11 central bases. This sample comprised peripheral blood mononuclear cells (PBMCs), obtained at new diagnosis, from a patient treated with antithyroid drugs. The sequence derives from a woman between 50 and 59 years old with Graves disease. Donor details come from another sample of the same person, matched by shared clones. At the DNA level, the sequence is TGTGCCAGCAGCTTAACCTCCCGGCCTAGCGGGAGGCGGGAGCAGTTCTTC. This sequence encodes CASSLTSRPSGRREQFF.